The entry that follows covers one TCR beta chain sequence. Its antigen specificity is not known. No base-level quality is on record; no much larger clone is a single base apart. According to the study, the label for this sample's time point signals: about 28 days (+/-7) after the second vaccine dose. AZD1222 recipients with second doses at about 4 weeks or about 12 weeks were pooled, because spike-specific TCR depth and breadth did not differ between schedules. Samples from vaccinated people were obtained from the UK trials COV001 and COV002, which included a single-blind randomized controlled phase 2/3 trial of AZD1222 (ChAdOx1 nCoV-19) in healthy adults. For TCRbeta chain sequencing, PBMC samples from trial participants were taken at day 0 and at day 28 after the second dose. These data originate in a study of T cell responses to AZD1222 COVID-19 vaccine (dated by TCRdb to 2020 to 2022). Describing the broader study: TCR sequencing covered more than 230 trial participants: 200 to 220 given two doses of AZD1222 and 26 given two doses of MenACWY control vaccine. Trial participants were enrolled into age subgroups of 18-55, 56-69 and 70-plus years, which contained around 140, 26 and 57 TCR-sequenced participants, respectively. Findings and caveats that apply to the study as a whole: Epitopes outside the regions mutated in the B.1.351 and B.1.1.7 variants were reportedly recognized by nearly half of the unique spike-specific TCRs. Because no day 14 peak-response samples were available, repertoires were characterized only after the peak T cell response. Participants were mostly white British and included more females than males, and it was suggested by the authors that clonal diversity may have been underestimated. Only five to seven AZD1222 recipients were SARS-CoV-2 seropositive at baseline, limiting conclusions about previously exposed vaccinees. A significant rise in spike-specific TCR breadth and depth was observed after two AZD1222 doses relative to day 0 and relative to MenACWY recipients. In the small 56-69-year group, the increase in depth fell short of significance, most likely because of low power. The whole spike protein was spanned by vaccine-associated CD4 TCRs, and dominant responses were seen in regions 160-218 and 743-854.

The CDR3 regions of human TCRbeta chains were analyzed by immunosequencing. The study's processing was this. Repertoire TCRs were matched against a reference library of SARS-CoV-2-specific TCRs generated with the MIRA antigen-specificity platform. Breadth was defined as the fraction of unique TCRs that were SARS-CoV-2-associated. Depth was defined as the fraction of total T cells that were SARS-CoV-2-associated. Using the MIRA data, each spike-specific TCR was assigned both to the spike region to which the TCR was reactive and to a CD4 or CD8 class. Log10-transformed breadth and depth values were compared by one-way ANOVA with Sidak's multiple comparisons tests. TCRdb holds this immuneACCESS table with in-frame rearrangements only. Some clones are missing; in checked studies, unresolved V genes explain under half, and the rest has no known cause. V and J calls and clone size are copied from that table; D and trimming were computed from the DNA. The sample table records about 200,000 clones; roughly 92% of these occur just once. Of the sample, 0.9% to 1.1% falls within the top ten clones.

For CDR1 and CDR2, the germline V gene lists SGHRS and YFSETQ. The germline ends are 13 bases apart after V is trimmed by 4 bases and J by 3 bases. Taken from cysteine to phenylalanine, the CDR3 has 14 residues. The CDR3 DNA has 42 bases and is translated from base 1. The material was peripheral blood, obtained 28 days after the second AZD1222 dose. The sequence was collected from an adult who received the AZD1222 COVID-19 vaccine. The V gene is TRBV5-1 and the J gene is TRBJ1-2, with the D gene uncertain. The DNA sequence is as follows: TGCGCCAGCAGCGCCGTTAAGGTGGACTATGGCTACACCTTC. Its translation reads: CASSAVKVDYGYTF.